In its sample, the clone carrying this T cell receptor (beta chain) was seen once. The target antigen is unknown. This sample is drawn from a study of vaccination and CD4 T cells after COVID-19. The study, taken as a whole, reports: Among reactive clones from convalescent patients, a median around 84% appeared only post-vaccination.

Sequencing of cultured CD4+ T cell DNA used the Oncomine TCR Beta short-read assay. MiXCR, run by TCRdb on the PCR reads, gives a single entry per CDR3 protein. The sample yields roughly 11,000 distinct CDR3 sequences, roughly half seen once. Treatment noted: roughly 10-day PBMC culture with coronavirus spike peptide pools or control peptides (ViraFEST assay). After culture for about ten days, isolation of CD4+ T cells was performed by negative selection. The clonotype was recovered from a human donor who had recovered from COVID-19. Sequencing used CD4+ T cells from blood, cultured in vitro.

Here the CDR3 DNA reads TGCAGTGCCAAGCACGGGGGACCGCTCGGGGAGCTGTTTTTT. This translates into CSAKHGGPLGELFF. The chain joins TRBV20-1 to TRBJ2-2; D is possibly TRBD2 (6 bases). The germline CDR1 and CDR2 sequences are DFQATT and SNEGSKA (reference sequence). The length of the CDR3 is 14 residues. Trimming stripped 6 bases from V and 7 bases from J, with 18 bases between.